The 2 T cell receptor beta chains below all came from one sample that was sequenced in a study of T-cell memory formation after mild COVID-19. Via MiXCR, TCRdb re-called the 5' RACE reads, giving one row per CDR3 protein. The sample shows 470,000 or so distinct CDR3 sequences, around a quarter of them seen only once. The sample consisted of PBMCs or a T cell subset sorted from them (not recorded which). Receptor source: an adult woman who had mild COVID-19 (a few samples of this study predate the infection). Cell type and time point are not known.

V usage is TRBV11-2 and J usage is TRBJ2-1; D remains unclear. V lost 1 base and J lost 7, with 8 bases in between. Germline CDR1 SGHAT, CDR2 FQNNGV. This CDR3 comprises 13 residues. This CDR3 is CASSLVLINEQFF. CDR3 sequence (DNA): TGTGCCAGCAGCTTAGTTTTGATTAATGAGCAGTTCTTC. The whole variable domain, filled in from reference TRBV11-2 and TRBJ2-1, reads EAGVAQSPRYKIIEKRQSVAFWCNPISGHATLYWYQQILGQGPKLLIQFQNNGVVDDSQLPKDRFSAERLKGVDSTLKIQPAKLEDSAVYLCASSLVLINEQFFGPGTRLTVL.

This clonotype was seen a few times. The chain employs TRBV7-6 and TRBJ2-6; D possibly matches TRBD1 or TRBD2 (5 bases each). The CDR3 spans 19 residues. Germline values: CDR1 SGHVS, CDR2 FNYEAQ. V was shortened by 0 bases and J by 0 bases, with 15 bases between the two germline ends. The CDR3 DNA follows: TGTGCCAGCAGCTTAGCCGGGACCGGGGTTAACTCTGGGGCCAACGTCCTGACTTTC. It translates to CASSLAGTGVNSGANVLTF.